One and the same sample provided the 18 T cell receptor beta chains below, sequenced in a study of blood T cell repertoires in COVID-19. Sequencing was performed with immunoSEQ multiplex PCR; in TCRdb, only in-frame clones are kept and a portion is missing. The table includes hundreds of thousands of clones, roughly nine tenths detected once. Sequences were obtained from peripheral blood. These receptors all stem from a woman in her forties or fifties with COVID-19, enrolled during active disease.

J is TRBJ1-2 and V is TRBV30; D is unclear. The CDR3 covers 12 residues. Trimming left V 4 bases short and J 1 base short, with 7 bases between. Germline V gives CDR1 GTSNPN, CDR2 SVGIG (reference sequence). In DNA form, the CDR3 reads TGTGCCTGGAATGGAGGTAACTATGGCTACACCTTC. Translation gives CAWNGGNYGYTF.

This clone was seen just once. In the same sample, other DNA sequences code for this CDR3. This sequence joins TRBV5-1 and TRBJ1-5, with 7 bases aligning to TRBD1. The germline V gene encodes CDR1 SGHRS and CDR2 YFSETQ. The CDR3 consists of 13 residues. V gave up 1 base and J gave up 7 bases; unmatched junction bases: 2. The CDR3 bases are TGCGCCAGCAGCTTGCAGGGGGACCAGCCCCAGCATTTT. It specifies CASSLQGDQPQHF.

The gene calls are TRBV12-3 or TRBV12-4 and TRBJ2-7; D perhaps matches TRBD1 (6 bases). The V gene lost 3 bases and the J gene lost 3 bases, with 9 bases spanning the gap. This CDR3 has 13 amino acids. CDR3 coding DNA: TGTGCCAGCAGTTTCGGACAGAACTACGAGCAGTACTTC. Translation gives CASSFGQNYEQYF.

The CDR3 coding sequence is TGTGCCAGCAGTGGCACAGGTTACGCCTCTAACTATGGCTACACCTTC. Translated: CASSGTGYASNYGYTF. The rearrangement uses TRBV6-1 and TRBJ1-2, with D maybe TRBD1 (5 bases). Germline loops: CDR1 MNHNS, CDR2 SASEGT. The V and J ends lost 4 bases and 0 bases respectively, with 15 bases between them. This CDR3 is built from 16 residues.

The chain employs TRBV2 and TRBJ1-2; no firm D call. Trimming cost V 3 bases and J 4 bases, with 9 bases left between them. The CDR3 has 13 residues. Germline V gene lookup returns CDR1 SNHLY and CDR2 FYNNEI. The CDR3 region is CASSDYTSYGYTF. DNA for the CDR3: TGTGCCAGCAGTGATTACACCTCCTATGGCTACACCTTC.

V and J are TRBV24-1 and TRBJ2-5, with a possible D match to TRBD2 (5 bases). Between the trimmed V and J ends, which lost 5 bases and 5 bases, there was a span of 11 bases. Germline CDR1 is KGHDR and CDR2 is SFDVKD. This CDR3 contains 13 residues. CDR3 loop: CATSGGPLETQYF. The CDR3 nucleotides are TGTGCCACCAGTGGAGGGCCTTTGGAGACCCAGTACTTC.

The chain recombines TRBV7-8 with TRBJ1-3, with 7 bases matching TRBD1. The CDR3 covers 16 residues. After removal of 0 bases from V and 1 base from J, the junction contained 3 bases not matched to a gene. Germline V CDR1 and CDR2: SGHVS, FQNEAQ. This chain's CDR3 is CASSLAETGSGNTIYF. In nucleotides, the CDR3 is TGTGCCAGCAGCTTAGCCGAGACAGGGTCTGGAAACACCATATATTTT.

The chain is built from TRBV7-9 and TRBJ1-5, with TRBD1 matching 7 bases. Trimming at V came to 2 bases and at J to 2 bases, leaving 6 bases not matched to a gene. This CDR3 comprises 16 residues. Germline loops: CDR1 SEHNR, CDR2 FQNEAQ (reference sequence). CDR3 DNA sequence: TGTGCCAGCAGCTTATGGACAGGAGCGGGCAATCAGCCCCAGCATTTT. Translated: CASSLWTGAGNQPQHF.

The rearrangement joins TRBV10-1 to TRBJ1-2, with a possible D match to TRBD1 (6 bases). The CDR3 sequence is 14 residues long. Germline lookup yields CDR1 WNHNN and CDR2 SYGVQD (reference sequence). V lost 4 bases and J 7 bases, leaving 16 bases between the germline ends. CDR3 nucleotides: TGCGCCAGCAGTGTTACAGGGAACATGGGTGGCTACACCTTC. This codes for CASSVTGNMGGYTF.

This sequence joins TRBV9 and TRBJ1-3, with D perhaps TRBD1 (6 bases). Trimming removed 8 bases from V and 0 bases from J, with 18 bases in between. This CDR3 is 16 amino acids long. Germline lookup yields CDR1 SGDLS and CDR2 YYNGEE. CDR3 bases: TGTGCCAGTTCTCCCGGGACACTCAGCTCTGGAAACACCATATATTTT. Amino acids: CASSPGTLSSGNTIYF.

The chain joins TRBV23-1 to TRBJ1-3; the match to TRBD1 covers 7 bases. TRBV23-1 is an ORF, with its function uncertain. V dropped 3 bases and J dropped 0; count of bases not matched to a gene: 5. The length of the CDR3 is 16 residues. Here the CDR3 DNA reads TGCGCCAGCAGTCAGTTAGGGGACAGCTCTGGAAACACCATATATTTT. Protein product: CASSQLGDSSGNTIYF.

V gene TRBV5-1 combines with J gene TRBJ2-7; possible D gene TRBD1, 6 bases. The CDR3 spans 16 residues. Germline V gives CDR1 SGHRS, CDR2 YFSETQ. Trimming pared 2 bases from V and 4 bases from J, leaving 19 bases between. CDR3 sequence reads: CASSLAARDTPYEQYF. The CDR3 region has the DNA TGCGCCAGCAGCTTAGCGGCACGGGACACACCTTACGAGCAGTACTTC.

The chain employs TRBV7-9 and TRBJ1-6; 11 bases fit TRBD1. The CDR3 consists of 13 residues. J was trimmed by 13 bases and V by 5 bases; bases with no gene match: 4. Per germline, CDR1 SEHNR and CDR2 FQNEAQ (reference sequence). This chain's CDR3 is CASSRDRGTPLHF. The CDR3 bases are TGTGCCAGCAGCCGGGACAGGGGGACGCCCCTCCACTTT.

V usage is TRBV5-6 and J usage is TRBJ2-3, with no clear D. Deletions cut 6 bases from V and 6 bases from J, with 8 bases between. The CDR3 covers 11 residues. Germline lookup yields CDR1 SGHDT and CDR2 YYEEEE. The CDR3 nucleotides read TGTGCCAGCACGAAAGCGGATACGCAGTATTTT. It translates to CASTKADTQYF.

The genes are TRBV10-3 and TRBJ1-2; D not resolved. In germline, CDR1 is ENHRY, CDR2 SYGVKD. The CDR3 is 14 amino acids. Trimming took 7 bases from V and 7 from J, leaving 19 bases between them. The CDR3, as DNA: TGTGCCATCACCCAGTCCTTACCTCCGGGTGGCTACACCTTC. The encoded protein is CAITQSLPPGGYTF.

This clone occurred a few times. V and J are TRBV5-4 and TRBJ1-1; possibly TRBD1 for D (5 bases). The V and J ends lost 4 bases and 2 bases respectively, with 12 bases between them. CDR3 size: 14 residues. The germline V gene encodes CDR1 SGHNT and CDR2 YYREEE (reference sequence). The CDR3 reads CASSMTVTNTEAFF. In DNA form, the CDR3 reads TGTGCCAGCAGCATGACAGTTACTAACACTGAAGCTTTCTTT.

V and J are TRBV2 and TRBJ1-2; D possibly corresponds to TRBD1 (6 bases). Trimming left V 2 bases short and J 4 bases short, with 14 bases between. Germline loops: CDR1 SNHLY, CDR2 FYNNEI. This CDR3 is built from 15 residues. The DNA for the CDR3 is TGTGCCAGCAGTGAAAGGGGAACAGGGATCTATGGCTACACCTTC. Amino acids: CASSERGTGIYGYTF.

The CDR3 protein is CAWSSGGGREQFF. The CDR3 region has the DNA TGTGCCTGGAGTAGCGGGGGCGGCCGGGAGCAGTTCTTC. This chain joins TRBV30 and TRBJ2-1, with TRBD2 identical over 8 bases. The CDR3 contains 13 residues. CDR1 is GTSNPN and CDR2 is SVGIG in the germline V gene (reference sequence). Trimming took 2 bases from V and 10 from J; bases not matched to a gene: 7.